What follows are 13 T cell receptor beta chains derived from one specimen sequenced in a study of early T cells in non-severe SARS-CoV-2 infection. Using its own MiXCR run on the 5' RACE reads, TCRdb lists one record per CDR3 protein. The sample records roughly 65,000 distinct CDR3 sequences, 10% to 15% being singletons. The sequenced sample was whole blood. These receptors all stem from an adult who was a healthcare worker with PCR-confirmed SARS-CoV-2 infection or an uninfected control (not recorded which).

J is TRBJ2-7 and V is TRBV30, with 9 bases aligning to TRBD2. The junction had 0 bases not matched to a gene; V was cut back by 0 bases and J by 3 bases. This CDR3 has 13 residues. Germline V gives CDR1 GTSNPN, CDR2 SVGIG (reference sequence). The CDR3 DNA follows: TGTGCCTGGAGTGTAGCGGGGGGCTACGAGCAGTACTTC. It encodes CAWSVAGGYEQYF.

This clonotype occurred a few times. This chain links TRBV9 with TRBJ2-3, with 9 bases matching TRBD2. Per germline, CDR1 SGDLS and CDR2 YYNGEE. The CDR3 is made up of 16 amino acids. Trimming at V came to 0 bases and at J to 2 bases, leaving 4 bases not matched to a gene. The CDR3 is CASSVVSGGNTDTQYF. The CDR3 DNA reads as TGTGCCAGCAGCGTAGTAAGCGGGGGGAACACAGATACGCAGTATTTT.

This clonotype was seen many times. The genes are TRBV20-1 and TRBJ1-2; weak D call: TRBD1 (5 bases). V gave up 1 base and J gave up 0 bases, with 15 bases separating them. The length of the CDR3 is 16 residues. CDR1 and CDR2 (germline): DFQATT, SNEGSKA (reference sequence). This CDR3 is CSARAGTGSANYGYTF. In DNA form, the CDR3 reads TGCAGTGCTAGAGCAGGAACAGGTTCAGCTAACTATGGCTACACCTTC.

This clonotype was picked up many times. The chain joins TRBV3-1 to TRBJ2-7, with TRBD1 as a possible D gene (5 bases). V was trimmed by 1 base and J by 1 base, leaving 5 bases between them. The germline gives CDR1 LGHDT, CDR2 YNNKEL (reference sequence). The CDR3 consists of 13 residues. CDR3 sequence reads: CASSQAGSYEQYF. The CDR3 coding sequence is TGTGCCAGCAGCCAAGCAGGGTCCTACGAGCAGTACTTC.

V and J are TRBV7-2 and TRBJ2-3, with a weak D call TRBD2 (6 bases). This CDR3 contains 14 residues. CDR1 and CDR2 from the germline V gene are SGHTA and FQGNSA. V dropped 6 bases and J dropped 3 bases, with 13 bases sitting between them. CDR3 region: CASRPGLTTDTQYF. The CDR3 DNA is TGTGCCAGCAGACCGGGACTCACTACAGATACGCAGTATTTT.

The rearrangement links TRBV19 to TRBJ2-3, with D tentatively TRBD2 (5 bases). This CDR3 is 14 amino acids long. Germline-derived CDR1 and CDR2 are LNHDA and SQIVND (reference sequence). V lost 5 bases and J 2 bases, leaving 11 bases between the germline ends. For the CDR3, the DNA is TGTGCCAGTAGTCACGAGGGATCCACAGATACGCAGTATTTT. Protein sequence: CASSHEGSTDTQYF.

Many counts were recorded for this clonotype. V gene TRBV29-1 combines with J gene TRBJ1-2; the D is unclear. The CDR3 runs to 12 residues. Germline V lookup: CDR1 SQVTM, CDR2 ANQGSEA. Trimming removed 3 bases from V and 2 bases from J, with 7 bases in between. The CDR3 protein is CSVDSRNYGYTF. In DNA, the CDR3 is TGCAGCGTTGATAGCCGCAACTATGGCTACACCTTC.

The chain carries TRBV7-9 and TRBJ2-1; the match to TRBD2 covers 7 bases. In germline, CDR1 is SEHNR, CDR2 FQNEAQ (reference sequence). The CDR3 consists of 16 residues. J lost 6 bases, V lost 1 base, and 9 bases had no gene match. The CDR3 bases are TGTGCCAGCAGCTTAGAAGTCGGACTAGGCGGCAATGAGCAGTTCTTC. This sequence encodes CASSLEVGLGGNEQFF.

This clonotype was recorded a few times. The V and J genes are TRBV7-9 and TRBJ1-1, with no clear D. The CDR3 has 13 residues. V lost 2 bases, J lost 5 bases, and 9 bases lay in between. Germline CDR1 and CDR2: SEHNR and FQNEAQ (reference sequence). The CDR3 reads CASSLRSWTEAFF. The CDR3 coding sequence is TGTGCCAGCAGCTTACGATCGTGGACTGAAGCTTTCTTT.

V usage is TRBV18 and J usage is TRBJ2-7; D might be TRBD2 (6 bases). Germline V lookup: CDR1 KGHSH, CDR2 LQKENI. V was clipped by 0 bases and J by 3 bases, with 18 bases between them. The CDR3 loop spans 17 amino acids. This CDR3 is CASSPPGTGGGHYEQYF. CDR3 DNA sequence: TGTGCCAGCTCACCACCGGGGACCGGGGGAGGTCACTACGAGCAGTACTTC.

The genes are TRBV5-1 and TRBJ1-6; D is unresolved. Trimming left V 4 bases short and J 7 bases short, with 9 bases between. The CDR3 loop spans 13 amino acids. Germline CDR1 SGHRS, CDR2 YFSETQ. This CDR3 reads CASSPDGNSPLHF. CDR3 sequence (DNA): TGCGCCAGCAGCCCCGACGGGAATTCACCCCTCCACTTT.

This clonotype was recorded many times. This chain connects TRBV18 to TRBJ1-5; 8 bases map to TRBD1. J gave up 2 bases and V 3 bases, and 6 bases lay outside the gene matches. The germline gives CDR1 KGHSH, CDR2 LQKENI. This CDR3 is built from 16 residues. The CDR3: CASSPDRASGNQPQHF. CDR3 sequence (DNA): TGTGCCAGCTCACCGGACAGGGCTTCGGGCAATCAGCCCCAGCATTTT.

The V gene is TRBV7-9, the J gene TRBJ2-2; D possibly corresponds to TRBD1 (7 bases). The V end was cut by 6 bases, the J end by 3 bases, with 14 bases between. Per the germline V gene, CDR1 is SEHNR and CDR2 is FQNEAQ (reference sequence). This CDR3 spans 15 amino acids. CDR3: CASRGGGGDTGELFF. The CDR3 DNA reads TGTGCCAGCAGAGGTGGAGGGGGCGACACCGGGGAGCTGTTTTTT. Looking up the rest from reference TRBV7-9 and TRBJ2-2 gives the full variable domain: DTGVSQNPRHKITKRGQNVTFRCDPISEHNRLYWYRQTLGQGPEFLTYFQNEAQLEKSRLLSDRFSAERPKGSFSTLEIQRTEQGDSAMYLCASRGGGGDTGELFFGEGSRLTVL.